A single sample gave rise to the 17 T cell receptor beta chains below, sequenced in a study of OX40 agonist ivuxolimab in advanced cancers. Profiling relied on immunoSEQ multiplex PCR, and the TCRdb table lists in-frame clones only, not all of them. The sample includes around 53,000 clones, around four fifths of them seen just once. The sample consisted of CD4+ or CD8+ T cells sorted from blood, taken in a trial of the OX40 agonist ivuxolimab. These receptors were collected from an adult with an advanced solid tumor such as melanoma, head and neck, liver or kidney cancer.

V is TRBV27 and J is TRBJ2-2; tentatively, D is TRBD1 (6 bases). The V gene's germline CDR1 is MNHEY and CDR2 SMNVEV (reference sequence). The CDR3 has 15 amino acids. Between the trimmed V and J ends, which lost 2 bases and 4 bases, there was a span of 11 bases. The CDR3 loop is CASSLQQGGTGELFF. CDR3 DNA sequence: TGTGCCAGCAGTTTACAACAGGGTGGCACCGGGGAGCTGTTTTTT.

This clone was found once. This chain connects TRBV6-6 to TRBJ1-1, with D maybe TRBD1 (6 bases). Germline values: CDR1 MNHNY, CDR2 SVGAGI (reference sequence). CDR3 size: 15 residues. V shed 8 bases and J shed 1 base, with 17 bases lying between them. The CDR3 DNA reads as TGTGCCAGCGGAATGATGGACAGACCGAACACTGAAGCTTTCTTT. It codes for CASGMMDRPNTEAFF.

The V and J genes are TRBV5-1 and TRBJ2-7; 15 nucleotides match TRBD2. Germline V gene sequence: CDR1 SGHRS, CDR2 YFSETQ. The V and J ends lost 7 bases and 2 bases, in that order; junction bases with no gene match: 10. The length of the CDR3 is 17 residues. The CDR3 reads CASSTGLAGGLPYEQYF. CDR3 sequence (DNA): TGCGCCAGCTCCACGGGACTAGCGGGAGGACTTCCCTACGAGCAGTACTTC.

This clone was seen a single time. The chain is built from TRBV11-3 and TRBJ1-5, with no clear D. The germline gives CDR1 SGHNT, CDR2 YENEEA. Trimming took 5 bases from V and 3 from J, leaving 11 bases between them. The CDR3 extends over 14 amino acids. The CDR3 DNA is TGTGCCAGCAGCAGTGGGGTTAACAATCAGCCCCAGCATTTT. This encodes CASSSGVNNQPQHF.

The chain has TRBV11-3 and TRBJ2-1; 11 bases line up with TRBD2. The J segment lost 8 bases and the V segment lost 1 base, leaving 4 bases of the junction unmatched. CDR1 is SGHNT and CDR2 is YENEEA in the germline V gene. The CDR3 has 15 residues. The CDR3 reads CASSLVLAGGDEQFF. CDR3 nucleotide sequence: TGTGCCAGCAGCTTAGTGCTAGCGGGAGGAGATGAGCAGTTCTTC. Supplemented by reference TRBV11-3 and TRBJ2-1, the full variable domain reads EAGVVQSPRYKIIEKKQPVAFWCNPISGHNTLYWYLQNLGQGPELLIRYENEEAVDDSQLPKDRFSAERLKGVDSTLKIQPAELGDSAVYLCASSLVLAGGDEQFFGPGTRLTVL.

This clone was seen a single time. Only one base separates this from a far larger clonotype, so it likely reflects a read error. Other nucleotide sequences from this sample produce the same CDR3. The chain recombines TRBV5-1 with TRBJ2-7, with 9 bases that match TRBD1. Germline lookup yields CDR1 SGHRS and CDR2 YFSETQ. The J segment lost 2 bases and the V segment lost 5 bases, leaving 8 bases of the junction unmatched. The CDR3 has 15 residues. The DNA for the CDR3 is TGCGCCAGCAGAAACCGGGACAGGGTCACCTACGAGCAGTACTTC. It yields the protein CASRNRDRVTYEQYF.

The chain has TRBV9 and TRBJ2-5, with 7 positions matching TRBD1. The junction had 6 bases not matched to a gene; V was cut back by 4 bases and J by 3 bases. In germline, CDR1 is SGDLS, CDR2 YYNGEE. The CDR3 length is 14 residues. This CDR3 reads CASSPGTAKETQYF. CDR3 in DNA: TGTGCCAGCAGCCCGGGGACAGCTAAAGAGACCCAGTACTTC.

The chain links TRBV9 to TRBJ2-5; D is undetermined. The CDR3 has 8 amino acids. Germline-derived CDR1 and CDR2 are SGDLS and YYNGEE. V lost 9 bases and J lost 5, with 2 bases in between. CDR3 sequence (DNA): TGTGCCATGGAGACCCAGTACTTC. Amino acid sequence: CAMETQYF.

This clone was seen only once. The chain combines TRBV5-3 with TRBJ2-1, with D perhaps matching TRBD2 (5 bases). TRBV5-3 is an ORF; its function is uncertain. The CDR3 is 16 amino acids. Trimming pared 0 bases from V and 4 bases from J, leaving 14 bases between. In nucleotides, the CDR3 is TGTGCCAGAAGCTTGGTTAGCGCCAACCGATACAATGAGCAGTTCTTC. Translating it yields CARSLVSANRYNEQFF.

The sample holds one count of this clone. The chain has TRBV19 and TRBJ1-4; D is possibly TRBD1 (5 bases). This CDR3 region has 14 residues. Trimming left V 10 bases short and J 7 bases short, with 19 bases between. CDR1 is LNHDA and CDR2 is SQIVND in the germline V gene (reference sequence). The CDR3 sequence: CATSQDGLGEKLFF. The DNA for the CDR3 is TGTGCCACCTCACAGGACGGTTTGGGTGAAAAACTGTTTTTT.

V is TRBV5-1 and J is TRBJ2-1, with D maybe TRBD2 (6 bases). CDR1 is SGHRS and CDR2 is YFSETQ in the germline V gene. This CDR3 is 16 amino acids long. V was trimmed by 5 bases and J by 3 bases, leaving 18 bases between them. DNA of the CDR3: TGCGCCAGCAGGCCGGGGACGGTGGGACTCTACAATGAGCAGTTCTTC. Translating gives CASRPGTVGLYNEQFF.

This rearrangement joins TRBV19 to TRBJ2-3, with TRBD1 as a possible D gene (6 bases). This CDR3 spans 15 amino acids. V was trimmed by 4 bases and J by 2 bases, leaving 13 bases between them. The V gene's germline CDR1 is LNHDA and CDR2 SQIVND (reference sequence). The CDR3 bases are TGTGCCAGTAGTAAACAGGGTTGGATCACAGATACGCAGTATTTT. Translating gives CASSKQGWITDTQYF.

This CDR3 reads CASSLGAGLANEQYF. The CDR3 coding sequence is TGTGCCAGCAGCTTAGGGGCCGGACTAGCCAACGAGCAGTACTTC. The rearrangement joins TRBV7-2 to TRBJ2-7, with 8 bases lining up with TRBD2. Losses at the gene ends were 1 base for V and 5 bases for J; bases not matched to a gene: 7. The germline V gene encodes CDR1 SGHTA and CDR2 FQGNSA. The CDR3 totals 15 residues.

The chain combines TRBV7-9 with TRBJ1-2; a possible D gene is TRBD1 (6 bases). The CDR3 loop spans 12 amino acids. V lost 5 bases and J lost 9, with 13 bases in between. The germline gives CDR1 SEHNR, CDR2 FQNEAQ (reference sequence). CDR3 nucleotide sequence: TGTGCCAGCAGCCAAAGGGGGGCTCGCTACACCTTC. Protein: CASSQRGARYTF.

The DNA for the CDR3 is TGTGCCAGCAGTGAAGTAAACACCGGGGAGCTGTTTTTT. The encoded protein is CASSEVNTGELFF. The rearrangement uses TRBV6-1 and TRBJ2-2; no clear D. The CDR3 is made up of 13 amino acids. Germline-derived CDR1 and CDR2 are MNHNS and SASEGT. Trimming removed 1 base at V and 2 bases at J, with 2 bases between.

This chain joins TRBV5-5 and TRBJ1-2, with TRBD1 matching over 10 bases. V lost 1 base and J lost 0; bases outside the gene matches: 9. The CDR3 sequence is 18 residues long. The germline V gene has CDR1 SGHKS and CDR2 YYEKEE (reference sequence). The CDR3, as DNA: TGTGCCAGCAGCTTGATGATCGGGGACAGGGGAGCTAACTATGGCTACACCTTC. It codes for CASSLMIGDRGANYGYTF. Based on the CDR3 plus reference TRBV5-5 and TRBJ1-2, the full variable domain is DAGVTQSPTHLIKTRGQQVTLRCSPISGHKSVSWYQQVLGQGPQFIFQYYEKEERGRGNFPDRFSARQFPNYSSELNVNALLLGDSALYLCASSLMIGDRGANYGYTFGSGTRLTVV.

The genes are TRBV27 and TRBJ1-5; no reliable D call. Germline V CDR1 and CDR2: MNHEY, SMNVEV (reference sequence). The CDR3 sequence is 16 residues long. Trimming shortened V by 6 bases and J by 0 bases, and 15 bases separated the two germline ends. The CDR3 region is CASSPAGPYSNQPQHF. The CDR3 DNA sequence: TGTGCCAGCAGCCCCGCGGGCCCGTATAGCAATCAGCCCCAGCATTTT.